The clone carrying this T cell receptor beta chain was observed a few times. What it binds is unknown. V gave up 3 bases and J gave up 0 bases, with 11 bases separating them. The CDR3 consists of 15 residues. The germline V gene encodes CDR1 SGHAT and CDR2 FQNNGV. The data were obtained in a study of cytomegalovirus exposure and HLA in healthy donors. Sampled while nominally healthy, donors likely had unrecorded immune exposures. Study-wide results and caveats: In vitro confirmation showed three CMV-associated chains to be CMV antigen specific. Excluded: some indistinguishable V segments such as TRBV6-2 and TRBV6-3. One variant, a missense change in DCLRE1C, was linked in a later analysis to TCR beta V- and J-gene trimming.

It was with 60 Vbeta and 13 Jbeta primers that the PCR ran. Clones were read by immunoSEQ multiplex PCR, and TCRdb kept only the in-frame ones, dropping some. The sample lists 25,000 to 30,000 clones, 62% seen once, with roughly 42% in the top ten. The chain carries TRBV11-2 and TRBJ1-1; D may be TRBD1 (5 bases). The sample was PBMCs. This clonotype was sampled from a male donor in good health and CMV-seropositive. This CDR3 is CASSLLGGMNTEAFF. In DNA, the CDR3 is TGTGCCAGCAGCTTGCTCGGGGGAATGAACACTGAAGCTTTCTTT.